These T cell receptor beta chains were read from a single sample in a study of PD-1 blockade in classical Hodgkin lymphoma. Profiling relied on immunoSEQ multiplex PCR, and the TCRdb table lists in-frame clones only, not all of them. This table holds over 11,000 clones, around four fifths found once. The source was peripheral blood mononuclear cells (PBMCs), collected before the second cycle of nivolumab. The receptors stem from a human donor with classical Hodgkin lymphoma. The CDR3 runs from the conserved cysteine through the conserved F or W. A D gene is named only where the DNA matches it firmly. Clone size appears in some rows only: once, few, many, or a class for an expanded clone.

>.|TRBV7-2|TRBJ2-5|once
TGTGCCAGCAGCCCCAGCGGACTGCTGGGGACCCAGTACTTC
CASSPSGLLGTQYF
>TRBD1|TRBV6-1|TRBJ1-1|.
TGTGCCAGCGGACAGGGTTGGACTGAAGCTTTCTTT
CASGQGWTEAFF
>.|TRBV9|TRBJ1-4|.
TGTGCCAGCAGCGTCGGGATAACGGGGGCCTCAACTAATGAAAAACTGTTTTTT
CASSVGITGASTNEKLFF
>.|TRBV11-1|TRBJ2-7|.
TGTGCCAGCAGCCCTTACAGGGCAGGTGAGCAGTACTTC
CASSPYRAGEQYF
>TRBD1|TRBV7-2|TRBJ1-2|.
TGTGCCAGCAGCTTCCAGGGACAGGGGGTTTCTGGCTACACCTTC
CASSFQGQGVSGYTF
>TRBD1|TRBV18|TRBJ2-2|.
TGTGCCAGCTCACCCCGGGACAGTACTACCGGGGAGCTGTTTTTT
CASSPRDSTTGELFF
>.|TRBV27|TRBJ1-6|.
TGTGCCAGCAGGCCAGGGGTTTCCTATAATTCACCCCTCCACTTT
CASRPGVSYNSPLHF
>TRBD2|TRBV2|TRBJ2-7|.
TGTGCCAGCAGACTAGCGGGGCCCTACGAGCAGTACTTC
CASRLAGPYEQYF
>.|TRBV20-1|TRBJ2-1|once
TGCAGTGCTAGAAGGTACAATGAGCAGTTCTTC
CSARRYNEQFF
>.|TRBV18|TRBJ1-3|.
TGTGCCAGCTCATCGACGACAGTGGAGACTGGAAACACCATATATTTT
CASSSTTVETGNTIYF
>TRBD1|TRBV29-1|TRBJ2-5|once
TGCAGCGGATGGACAGGGGGCAAAGAGACCCAGTACTTC
CSGWTGGKETQYF
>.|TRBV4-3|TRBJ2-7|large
TGCGCCAGCAGCCAAGCGGGGCAGTGGTACTACGAGCAGTACTTC
CASSQAGQWYYEQYF
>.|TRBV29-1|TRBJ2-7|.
TGCAGCGTCAAAGATTCCGACCGTAAGCAGTACTTC
CSVKDSDRKQYF
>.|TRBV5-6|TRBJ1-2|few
TGTGCCAGCAGTTACGGCGGCGGGGGCAAGAACTATGGCTACACCTTC
CASSYGGGGKNYGYTF
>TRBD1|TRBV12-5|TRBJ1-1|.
TGTGCTAGTGGTTTGTTCACTCTTCAGGGGGCGACCTCCATGAACACTGAAGCTTTCTTT
CASGLFTLQGATSMNTEAFF
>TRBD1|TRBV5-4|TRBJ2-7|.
TGTGCCAGCAGCTCTGACAGGGGTCAGCACATCTACGAGCAGTACTTC
CASSSDRGQHIYEQYF
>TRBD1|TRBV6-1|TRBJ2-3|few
TGTGCCAGCAGGATGAACAGGGGGCTAGCAGATACGCAGTATTTT
CASRMNRGLADTQYF
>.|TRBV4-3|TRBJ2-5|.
TGCGCCAGCAGCCAAGGGTTACGGGGGACCCAGTACTTC
CASSQGLRGTQYF
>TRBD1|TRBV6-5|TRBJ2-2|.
TGTGCCAGCAGGCCGACAGGGGTTACCGGGGAGCTGTTTTTT
CASRPTGVTGELFF
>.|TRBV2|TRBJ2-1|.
TGTGCCAGCAGTGACTTAACTGCGCAGGGCTACAATGAGCAGTTCTTC
CASSDLTAQGYNEQFF
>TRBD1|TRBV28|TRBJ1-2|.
TGTGCCAGCATGGAGGGGGCGTATCGGTATGGCTACACCTTC
CASMEGAYRYGYTF
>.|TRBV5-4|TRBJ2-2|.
TGTGCCAGCAGCTTGGGAGTAGCGTCGAACACCGGGGAGCTGTTTTTT
CASSLGVASNTGELFF
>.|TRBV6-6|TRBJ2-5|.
TGTGCCACCGAGTCAGAATGGGGACAAGAGACCCAGTACTTC
CATESEWGQETQYF
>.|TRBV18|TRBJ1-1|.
TGTGCCAGCTCACCTGCGGGCATTAGGGTGAACACTGAAGCTTTCTTT
CASSPAGIRVNTEAFF
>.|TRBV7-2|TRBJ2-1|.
TGTGCCAGCAGCTTAGCGGGGGACTACAATGAGCAGTTCTTC
CASSLAGDYNEQFF
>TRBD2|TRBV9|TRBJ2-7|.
TGTGCCAGCAGCGAGGGAGGGGTGACCTACGAGCAGTACTTC
CASSEGGVTYEQYF
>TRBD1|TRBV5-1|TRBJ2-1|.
TGCGCCAGCAGCTCTGAAGGGGGCGCCTCCTACAATGAGCAGTTCTTC
CASSSEGGASYNEQFF
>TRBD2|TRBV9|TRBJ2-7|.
TGTGCCAGCAGCCTGACTAGCGGTCCCCTCTACGAGCAGTACTTC
CASSLTSGPLYEQYF
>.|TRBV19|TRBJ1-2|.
TGTGCCAGTAGGGTTGACAGAGCGGGTGGCTACACCTTC
CASRVDRAGGYTF
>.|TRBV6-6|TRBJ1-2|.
TGTGCCAGCAGTTACTATGGGGGGGCGGAAGGCTACACCTTC
CASSYYGGAEGYTF
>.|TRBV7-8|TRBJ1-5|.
TGTGCCAGCAGCCCTAGTTGGGTGTTGGTCCGGGAGCATAGCAATCAGCCCCAGCATTTT
CASSPSWVLVREHSNQPQHF
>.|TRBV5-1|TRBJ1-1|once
TGCGCCAGCAGCTTTACTGGCGGGAACACTGAAGCTTTCTTT
CASSFTGGNTEAFF
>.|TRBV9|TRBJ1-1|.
TGTGCCAGCAGCCCCCGGAGAGGTTTATTGAACACTGAAGCTTTCTTT
CASSPRRGLLNTEAFF
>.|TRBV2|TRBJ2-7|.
TGTGCCAGCAGTGAAGCCCCGGGACTCGGGGACGAGCAGTACTTC
CASSEAPGLGDEQYF
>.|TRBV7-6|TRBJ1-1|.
TGTGCCAGCAGCCTCCAGACAGGAACGAACACTGAAGCTTTCTTT
CASSLQTGTNTEAFF
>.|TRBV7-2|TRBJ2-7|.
TGTGCCAGCAGCTCTACCGGGACAAAGGCCTACGAGCAGTACTTC
CASSSTGTKAYEQYF
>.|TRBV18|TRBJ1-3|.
TGTGCCAGCTCACCTACTGTTTCGGGCTGGTCTGGAAACACCATATATTTT
CASSPTVSGWSGNTIYF
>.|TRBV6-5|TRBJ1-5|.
TGTGCCAGCACCGTTGCTCGGGGCAATCAGCCCCAGCATTTT
CASTVARGNQPQHF
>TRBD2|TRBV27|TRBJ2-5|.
TGTGCCAGCAGTTATACCGGGACTAGCGGGGCAGAGACCCAGTACTTC
CASSYTGTSGAETQYF
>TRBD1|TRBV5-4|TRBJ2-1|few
TGTGCCAGCAGCTTGGGTGGGCGACAGGGCAATGAGCAGTTCTTC
CASSLGGRQGNEQFF
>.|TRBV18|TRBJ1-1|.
TGTGCCAGCTCACCCCAGGAACGGAACACTGAAGCTTTCTTT
CASSPQERNTEAFF
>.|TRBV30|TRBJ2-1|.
TGTGCCTGCATGGACACGAGCTCCTACAATGAGCAGTTCTTC
CACMDTSSYNEQFF
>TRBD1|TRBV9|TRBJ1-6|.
TGTGCCAGCAGCCCAGGACAGGGGTATAATTCACCCCTCCACTTT
CASSPGQGYNSPLHF
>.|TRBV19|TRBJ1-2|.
TGTGCCAGTAGGGATGGAGGTCAGAGCCCCAACTATGGCTACACCTTC
CASRDGGQSPNYGYTF
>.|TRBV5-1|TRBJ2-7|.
TGCGCCAGCAGCCGGGGGACAGCATACGAGCAGTACTTC
CASSRGTAYEQYF
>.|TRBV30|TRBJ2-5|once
TGTGCCTGGACTAACGGTTTCCGGGAGACCCAGTACTTC
CAWTNGFRETQYF
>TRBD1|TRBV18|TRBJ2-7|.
TGTGCCAGCTCACCCGGGACAGGGGCCTACGAGCAGTACTTC
CASSPGTGAYEQYF
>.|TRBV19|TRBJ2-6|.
TGTGCCAGTAGCCCGACAGTACCTGGGGCCAACGTCCTGACTTTC
CASSPTVPGANVLTF
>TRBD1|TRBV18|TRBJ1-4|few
TGTGCCAGCTCGCAAACCCTCAGACAGGGGTTGTTTTTT
CASSQTLRQGLFF
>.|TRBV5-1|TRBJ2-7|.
TGCGCCAGCAGCTCCGGGACGCGCTCCTACGAGCAGTACTTC
CASSSGTRSYEQYF
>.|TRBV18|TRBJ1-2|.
TGTGCCAGCTCACCACTTCCCCGATCTAACTATGGCTACACCTTC
CASSPLPRSNYGYTF
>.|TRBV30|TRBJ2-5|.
TGTGCCTGGAGTGGGGGAGACGTTAAGACCCAGTACTTC
CAWSGGDVKTQYF
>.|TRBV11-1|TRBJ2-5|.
TGTGCCAGCAGCTTAGGATGGGAAGCGACCCAGTACTTC
CASSLGWEATQYF
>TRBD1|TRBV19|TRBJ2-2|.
TGTGCCAGTAGTATTTCCGGGACAGGGTTTTCCGGGGAGCTGTTTTTT
CASSISGTGFSGELFF
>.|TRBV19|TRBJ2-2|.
TGTGCCAGTAGTACGCCCTACAGGGGCGAGGGGGGGAGACGAAAGAACACCGGGGAGCTGTTTTTT
CASSTPYRGEGGRRKNTGELFF
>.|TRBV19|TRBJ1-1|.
TGTGCCAGTATAGGCGTGGTTGGAGTTGAAGCTTTCTTT
CASIGVVGVEAFF
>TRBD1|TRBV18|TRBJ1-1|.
TGTGCCAGCTCACTCAGTGGACAGGGGGTATCTGAAGCTTTCTTT
CASSLSGQGVSEAFF
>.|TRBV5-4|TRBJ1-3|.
TGTGCCAGCAGCTTGGACACAAGCTCTGGAAACACCATATATTTT
CASSLDTSSGNTIYF
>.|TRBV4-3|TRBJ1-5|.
TGCGCCAGCAGCCAAGCAGTCCGGGATCAGCCCCAGCATTTT
CASSQAVRDQPQHF